Listed below are T cell receptor beta chains from one sample, sequenced in a study of blood T cell repertoires in COVID-19. Assay used: immunoSEQ multiplex PCR; TCRdb lists only in-frame clones, some missing. The sample consists of approximately 110,000 clones, about 93% of them appearing once. Input material: peripheral blood. The origin of the receptors is a man aged 50-59 years with COVID-19, enrolled during active disease. CDR3s include the opening cysteine and the closing phenylalanine or tryptophan. D genes are given only for firm matches. Rows give clone size only sometimes, using once, few, many, or a class for an expanded clone.

V	size	D	J	DNA	CDR3
TRBV29-1	NA	TRBD1	TRBJ1-2	TGCAGCGCCAGAAAGGGGGCGGATGGCTACACCTTC	CSARKGADGYTF
TRBV5-1	NA	TRBD2	TRBJ2-1	TGCGCCAGCAGGTTGGGACTAGCTGATTTCAATGAGCAGTTCTTC	CASRLGLADFNEQFF
TRBV24-1	NA	TRBD1	TRBJ1-2	TGTGCCACCAGTGATCCTGGACAGGGGGCTAATGGCTACACCTTC	CATSDPGQGANGYTF
TRBV3-1/TRBV3-2	NA	TRBD1	TRBJ2-7	TGTGCCACACGAGGACAGGGGGCAGTCGAGCAGTACTTC	CATRGQGAVEQYF
TRBV19	NA	NA	TRBJ1-3	TGTGCCAGTACCGAAAGAAGACCGGGAGGAAACACCATATATTTT	CASTERRPGGNTIYF
TRBV21-1	NA	NA	TRBJ2-5	TGTGCCAGCAGCAAAGAAGACAGGCCCCAAGAGACCCAGTACTTC	CASSKEDRPQETQYF
TRBV28	few	NA	TRBJ2-7	TGTGCCAGCAGTTCCGGGAATGGCTTCTACGAGCAGTACTTC	CASSSGNGFYEQYF
TRBV9	NA	NA	TRBJ1-1	TGTGCCAGCAGTAGGGGTGGGCAGCACACTGAAGCTTTCTTT	CASSRGGQHTEAFF
TRBV7-3	NA	NA	TRBJ1-2	TGTGCCAGCAGCTTAAAGGGCCCTGACAGAATACACTATGGCTACACCTTC	CASSLKGPDRIHYGYTF
TRBV5-6	once	TRBD1	TRBJ1-5	TGTGCCAGCAGCCACATGACAGGGGCAGATCAGCCCCAGCATTTT	CASSHMTGADQPQHF
TRBV10-3	NA	NA	TRBJ1-1	TGTGCCATCAGTACCCGGGAGGCTGAAGCTTTCTTT	CAISTREAEAFF
TRBV7-2	NA	TRBD2	TRBJ2-1	TGTGCCAGCAGCAGACGGCGGGGAACGGGACTAGCGGGCGGGAATGAGCAGTTCTTC	CASSRRRGTGLAGGNEQFF
TRBV6-2/TRBV6-3	NA	TRBD1	TRBJ1-5	TGTGCCAGCAGTCGTCCTCCCGGGACAGGGAAGCAGCCCCAGCATTTT	CASSRPPGTGKQPQHF
TRBV9	NA	TRBD2	TRBJ2-5	TGTGCCAGCAGCCCCCCCTCCGGACTAGCGGGACACCAAGAGACCCAGTACTTC	CASSPPSGLAGHQETQYF
TRBV10-3	NA	NA	TRBJ2-3	TGTGCCACCAGAATCTCGGGGAGCACAGATACGCAGTATTTT	CATRISGSTDTQYF
TRBV5-6	NA	TRBD1	TRBJ1-2	TGTGCCAGCAGCACAACCGGGACAGGGGACGGCTACACCTTC	CASSTTGTGDGYTF
TRBV4-2	NA	NA	TRBJ1-5	TGTGCCAGCAGCGGACAGCCTGTGGAGCCCCAGCATTTT	CASSGQPVEPQHF
TRBV28	once	NA	TRBJ1-2	TGTGCCAGCAGTTTGCCAGATTATGGCTACACCTTC	CASSLPDYGYTF
TRBV28	NA	TRBD1	TRBJ2-2	TGTGCCAGTTACTCCGGGACAGGGGGTGGCGGGGAGCTGTTTTTT	CASYSGTGGGGELFF
TRBV5-4	NA	TRBD1	TRBJ1-2	TGTGCCAGCAGCCCCCGGGACAGGACTAACTATGGCTACACCTTC	CASSPRDRTNYGYTF
TRBV27	NA	NA	TRBJ1-6	TGTGCCAGCCCTCGCGGAGGGGGAGGGGGATATAATTCACCCCTCCACTTT	CASPRGGGGGYNSPLHF
TRBV19	few	TRBD1	TRBJ1-1	TGTGCCAGTAGTCCACAGGGGGCGCGGGGCACTGAAGCTTTCTTT	CASSPQGARGTEAFF
TRBV29-1	NA	TRBD1	TRBJ2-2	TGCAGCGTTGTGACAGGGAAAGGCACCGGGGAGCTGTTTTTT	CSVVTGKGTGELFF
TRBV7-9	NA	TRBD2	TRBJ2-1	TGTGCCAGCAGCCCTAGTGGTCTAGCGGGAGGGGAGCAGTTCTTC	CASSPSGLAGGEQFF
TRBV6-5	NA	TRBD2	TRBJ2-1	TGTGCCAGCGTAAATAGCGGGAGCTCCTACAATGAGCAGTTCTTC	CASVNSGSSYNEQFF
TRBV6-5	NA	NA	TRBJ2-1	TGTGCCAGCAGTTACTCGTTCAGGGCGCGCGAGCAGTTCTTC	CASSYSFRAREQFF
TRBV2	NA	TRBD1	TRBJ2-3	TGTGCCAGCAGGAATTCGGGACAGGGCACAGATACGCAGTATTTT	CASRNSGQGTDTQYF